This T cell receptor (beta chain) is drawn from a study of response to subunit inactivated influenza vaccine. Overall study results and limits: Every seasonal influenza vaccination brings in few new T cells, the authors suggested.

This clonotype was detected only a few times. As yet, its antigen is unknown. The CDR3 covers 15 residues. The germline V and J ends were trimmed by 5 bases and 3 bases, with 14 bases remaining between them. Germline V gene lookup returns CDR1 SGHTA and CDR2 FQGNSA. TCRdb re-called the RT-PCR reads through MiXCR, storing one row per CDR3 protein. Seen here are around 530,000 distinct CDR3 sequences, about an eighth observed once, and the top ten hold 10% to 13%. The sequence was collected from a man aged 45-65 years who received an inactivated influenza vaccine. Sample: PBMCs from blood, taken on the day of vaccination. The chain recombines TRBV7-2 with TRBJ2-1; no definite D call. This CDR3 reads CASSIYPLVYNEQFF. The CDR3 region has the DNA TGTGCCAGCAGCATCTATCCCTTAGTCTACAATGAGCAGTTCTTC.